These T cell receptor beta chains were read from a single sample in a study of Ad26.COV2.S vaccination and SARS-CoV-2 variants. Some clones are missing from TCRdb's copy, which holds only in-frame ones; the method was immunoSEQ multiplex PCR. Seen here are some 250,000 clones, approximately 87% observed once, and the top ten hold about 10%. The sequencing here drew on peripheral blood, taken in a trial of Ad26.COV2.S vaccine versus placebo. These receptors came from a person between 18 and 60 years old who received the Ad26.COV2.S COVID-19 vaccine or a placebo. The CDR3 runs from the conserved cysteine through the conserved F or W. The D gene is left open where the match is weak. A row's size may be missing; if present it is once, few, many or a size class.

clone size: .
D gene: TRBD1
J gene: TRBJ1-5
V gene: TRBV19
CDR3 protein: CASSGQGARQPQHF
CDR3 DNA: TGTGCCAGTAGCGGTCAGGGGGCGAGGCAGCCCCAGCATTTT

clone size: .
D gene: .
J gene: TRBJ2-7
V gene: TRBV28
CDR3 protein: CASSLGSRNHEQYF
CDR3 DNA: TGTGCCAGCAGTTTAGGTAGCCGTAATCACGAGCAGTACTTC

clone size: .
D gene: TRBD1
J gene: TRBJ2-7
V gene: TRBV6-5
CDR3 protein: CATHAPRDRPYEQYF
CDR3 DNA: TGTGCCACCCATGCCCCCCGGGACAGACCCTACGAGCAGTACTTC

clone size: .
D gene: .
J gene: TRBJ2-7
V gene: TRBV20-1
CDR3 protein: CSAREEHEQYF
CDR3 DNA: TGCAGTGCTAGAGAAGAGCACGAGCAGTACTTC

clone size: .
D gene: TRBD1
J gene: TRBJ2-1
V gene: TRBV7-3
CDR3 protein: CASTPTGGGEQFF
CDR3 DNA: TGTGCCAGCACCCCAACAGGGGGAGGTGAGCAGTTCTTC

clone size: .
D gene: .
J gene: TRBJ1-1
V gene: TRBV5-1
CDR3 protein: CASRSPQVNTEAFF
CDR3 DNA: TGCGCCAGCAGGTCCCCCCAGGTGAACACTGAAGCTTTCTTT

clone size: .
D gene: TRBD1
J gene: TRBJ1-2
V gene: TRBV4-3
CDR3 protein: CASSQEGGLASYYGYTF
CDR3 DNA: TGCGCCAGCAGCCAAGAAGGGGGCCTTGCTAGCTACTATGGCTACACCTTC

clone size: .
D gene: .
J gene: TRBJ2-2
V gene: TRBV7-9
CDR3 protein: CASSFSTEVTGELFF
CDR3 DNA: TGTGCCAGCAGCTTCTCCACAGAGGTCACCGGGGAGCTGTTTTTT

clone size: once
D gene: .
J gene: TRBJ1-3
V gene: TRBV18
CDR3 protein: CASSPQGDSGNTIYF
CDR3 DNA: TGTGCCAGCTCACCACAGGGGGACTCTGGAAACACCATATATTTT

clone size: once
D gene: TRBD2
J gene: TRBJ2-7
V gene: TRBV5-1
CDR3 protein: CASSLVPGTSGSYEQYF
CDR3 DNA: TGCGCCAGCAGCTTGGTCCCCGGGACTAGCGGGAGCTACGAGCAGTACTTC

clone size: .
D gene: .
J gene: TRBJ2-4
V gene: TRBV30
CDR3 protein: CAWSVVLAKNIQYF
CDR3 DNA: TGTGCCTGGAGTGTAGTCCTAGCCAAAAACATTCAGTACTTC

clone size: once
D gene: .
J gene: TRBJ2-1
V gene: TRBV28
CDR3 protein: CASSPRGSSSYNEQFF
CDR3 DNA: TGTGCCAGCAGCCCTAGGGGGTCTAGCTCCTACAATGAGCAGTTCTTC

clone size: .
D gene: .
J gene: TRBJ1-1
V gene: TRBV27
CDR3 protein: CASIQGVGYTEAFF
CDR3 DNA: TGTGCCAGCATTCAGGGCGTTGGGTACACTGAAGCTTTCTTT

clone size: .
D gene: TRBD2
J gene: TRBJ2-2
V gene: TRBV3-1/TRBV3-2
CDR3 protein: CASSIGTSRTGELFF
CDR3 DNA: TGTGCCAGCAGCATAGGGACTAGCAGGACCGGGGAGCTGTTTTTT

clone size: .
D gene: .
J gene: TRBJ1-6
V gene: TRBV7-9
CDR3 protein: CASSLSGSPLHF
CDR3 DNA: TGTGCCAGCAGCTTATCAGGATCACCCCTCCACTTT

clone size: .
D gene: TRBD1
J gene: TRBJ2-7
V gene: TRBV6-5
CDR3 protein: CASSYSPTGPYEQYF
CDR3 DNA: TGTGCCAGCAGTTACTCCCCGACAGGGCCCTACGAGCAGTACTTC

clone size: once
D gene: TRBD2
J gene: TRBJ2-3
V gene: TRBV4-1
CDR3 protein: CASSITGTSGFRDTQYF
CDR3 DNA: TGCGCCAGCAGCATTACCGGGACTAGCGGCTTTCGGGATACGCAGTATTTT